These 13 T cell receptor beta chains were all obtained from the same sample, sequenced in a study of blood T cell repertoires in COVID-19. Profiling relied on immunoSEQ multiplex PCR, and the TCRdb table lists in-frame clones only, not all of them. This sample has some 94,000 clones; 65% to 85% occur once, and the top ten carry 1.5% to 2.5%. The sample consisted of peripheral blood. The receptors were gathered from a man between 65 and 85 years old with active or convalescent COVID-19.

The sample holds one count of this clone. This CDR3 is CASSPRQGEVNTEAFF. CDR3 sequence (DNA): TGTGCCAGCTCACCCCGACAGGGCGAGGTGAACACTGAAGCTTTCTTT. This chain uses TRBV18 with TRBJ1-1, with TRBD1 matching over 7 bases. CDR3 size: 16 residues. From germline, CDR1 is KGHSH and CDR2 LQKENI. Unmatched junction bases numbered 7, after V lost 3 bases and J lost 0 bases. Looking up the rest from reference TRBV18 and TRBJ1-1 gives the full variable domain: NAGVMQNPRHLVRRRGQEARLRCSPMKGHSHVYWYRQLPEEGLKFMVYLQKENIIDESGMPKERFSAEFPKEGPSILRIQQVVRGDSAAYFCASSPRQGEVNTEAFFGQGTRLTVV.

J is TRBJ1-6 and V is TRBV9; no clear D. The CDR3 loop spans 13 amino acids. CDR1 is SGDLS, CDR2 YYNGEE, per germline. The V and J ends lost 0 bases and 7 bases respectively, with 5 bases between them. CDR3 sequence (DNA): TGTGCCAGCAGCGTAGGAGGGAATTCACCCCTCCACTTT. This gives the protein CASSVGGNSPLHF.

The chain carries TRBV2 and TRBJ2-1, with 7 bases matching TRBD2. This CDR3 contains 14 residues. The germline V gene has CDR1 SNHLY and CDR2 FYNNEI. Trimming removed 1 base from V and 3 bases from J; junction bases left unmatched: 0. The CDR3 sequence: CASSEERGYNEQFF. CDR3 DNA sequence: TGTGCCAGCAGTGAAGAGCGGGGCTACAATGAGCAGTTCTTC.

The CDR3 sequence: CASSQAGTYGYTF. CDR3 bases: TGTGCCAGCAGCCAAGCAGGCACCTATGGCTACACCTTC. The chain has TRBV3-1 (or the pseudogene TRBV3-2) and TRBJ1-2, with D unclear. Germline V gene sequence: CDR1 LGHDT, CDR2 YNNKEL (reference sequence). V lost 1 base and J 4 bases, leaving 7 bases between the germline ends. The CDR3 has 13 amino acids.

The V and J genes are TRBV13 and TRBJ1-1; no clear D. Germline V gives CDR1 PRHDT, CDR2 FYEKMQ (reference sequence). The CDR3 length is 13 residues. V was trimmed by 1 base and J by 8 bases, leaving 11 bases between them. The CDR3 here is CASSLDNKREAFF. The DNA for the CDR3 is TGTGCCAGCAGCTTAGATAATAAGAGGGAAGCTTTCTTT.

This clone has just one count. The V call is TRBV7-2, the J call TRBJ2-5; 7 nucleotides match TRBD1. This CDR3 is 15 amino acids long. Germline V lookup: CDR1 SGHTA, CDR2 FQGNSA. Trimming took 5 bases from V and 2 from J; bases not matched to a gene: 8. The CDR3 nucleotides are TGTGCCAGCAGCCCGGGACAGAACGTTCAAGAGACCCAGTACTTC. Amino acid sequence: CASSPGQNVQETQYF.

The chain links TRBV18 to TRBJ2-1; 9 positions agree with TRBD1. CDR3 length equals 18 residues. The germline CDR1 and CDR2 sequences are KGHSH and LQKENI. V lost 2 bases and J lost 0; bases outside the gene matches: 8. Here the CDR3 reads CASSPFTGGLNSYNEQFF. DNA for the CDR3: TGTGCCAGCTCACCATTCACAGGGGGCCTCAACTCCTACAATGAGCAGTTCTTC.

The chain joins TRBV4-1 to TRBJ1-5; no definite D call. The germline V and J ends were trimmed by 5 bases and 7 bases, with 18 bases remaining between them. Germline lookup yields CDR1 MGHRA and CDR2 YSYEKL. The CDR3 has 15 amino acids. The CDR3 is CASSLTLTAVQPQHF. In DNA form, the CDR3 reads TGCGCCAGCAGCTTAACTTTAACAGCAGTCCAGCCCCAGCATTTT.

The chain has TRBV4-2 and TRBJ2-3, with 9 bases fitting TRBD2. Germline V gene data show CDR1 as LGHNA and CDR2 as YNFKEQ. Unmatched junction bases numbered 12, after V lost 0 bases and J lost 5 bases. CDR3 length: 18 residues. The CDR3, as DNA: TGTGCCAGCAGCCAAGATCAGGGGTCTAGCGGGGCGGGAGATACGCAGTATTTT. This gives the protein CASSQDQGSSGAGDTQYF.

This chain links TRBV27 with TRBJ2-5; D might be TRBD2 (6 bases). The CDR3 consists of 16 residues. CDR1 is MNHEY and CDR2 is SMNVEV in the germline V gene (reference sequence). Trimming stripped 3 bases from V and 2 bases from J, with 16 bases between. CDR3 coding DNA: TGTGCCAGCAGTTTCCTCGGGAGCGCGGGGCAAGAGACCCAGTACTTC. Its protein product is CASSFLGSAGQETQYF.

This chain connects TRBV28 to TRBJ1-4, with D unresolved. Per germline, CDR1 MDHEN and CDR2 SYDVKM. Trimming pared 2 bases from V and 8 bases from J, leaving 9 bases between. CDR3 length: 13 residues. The DNA of the CDR3 is TGTGCCAGCAGTTTAGGGCCGGGAGAAAAACTGTTTTTT. Amino acid sequence: CASSLGPGEKLFF.

V gene TRBV7-9 combines with J gene TRBJ1-1, with a tentative D call TRBD1 (6 bases). Deletions cut 1 base from V and 4 bases from J, with 10 bases between. The CDR3 is made up of 14 amino acids. The germline V gene has CDR1 SEHNR and CDR2 FQNEAQ (reference sequence). CDR3 amino acids: CASSLVIGGTEAFF. The CDR3 DNA reads as TGTGCCAGCAGCTTAGTGATAGGGGGCACTGAAGCTTTCTTT.

The chain is built from TRBV28 and TRBJ1-5; a weak D match, TRBD1 (5 bases). The CDR3 has 16 amino acids. Trimming cost V 7 bases and J 5 bases, with 21 bases left between them. CDR1 and CDR2 (germline): MDHEN, SYDVKM. The DNA for the CDR3 is TGTGCCAGCATCACCTCAATGGGGCTTCAAGATCAGCCCCAGCATTTT. Translating it yields CASITSMGLQDQPQHF.